Given below is one TCR beta chain in context. The record originates from a study of blood T cell repertoires in COVID-19. Study details: Acute-phase and convalescent COVID-19 samples originated in the United States, Italy and Spain.

V gave up 4 bases and J gave up 7 bases, with 10 bases separating them. The CDR3 covers 12 residues. Per the germline V gene, CDR1 is MNHEY and CDR2 is SMNVEV (reference sequence). Profiled with immunoSEQ multiplex PCR; TCRdb holds only in-frame clones, not every one. The top ten hold 2% to 2.5% of the sample, which has over 200,000 clones, around 87% seen once. The sequence was collected from a woman aged 45-60 years with acute or convalescent COVID-19. Sequencing was done on a sample of peripheral blood. The chain links TRBV27 to TRBJ1-1; D may be TRBD1 (5 bases). CDR3: CASSSERGEAFF. The DNA for the CDR3 is TGTGCCAGCAGTTCGGAAAGGGGTGAAGCTTTCTTT.